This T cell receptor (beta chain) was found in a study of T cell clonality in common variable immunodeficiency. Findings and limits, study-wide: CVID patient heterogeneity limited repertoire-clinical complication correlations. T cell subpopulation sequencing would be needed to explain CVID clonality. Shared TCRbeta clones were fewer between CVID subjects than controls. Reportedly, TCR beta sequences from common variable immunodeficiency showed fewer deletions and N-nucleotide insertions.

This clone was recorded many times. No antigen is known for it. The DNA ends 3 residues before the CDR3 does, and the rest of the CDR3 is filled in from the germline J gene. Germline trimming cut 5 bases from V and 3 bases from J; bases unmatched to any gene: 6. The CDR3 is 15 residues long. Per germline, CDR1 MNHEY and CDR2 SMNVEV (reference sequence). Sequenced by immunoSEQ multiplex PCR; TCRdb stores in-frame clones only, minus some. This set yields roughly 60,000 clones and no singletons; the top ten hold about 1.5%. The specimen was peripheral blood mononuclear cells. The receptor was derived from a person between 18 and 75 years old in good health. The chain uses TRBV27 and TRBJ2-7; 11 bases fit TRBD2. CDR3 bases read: TGTGCCAGCAGTCTAACGACTAGCGGGAACTACGAG. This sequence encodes CASSLTTSGNYE. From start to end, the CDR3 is CASSLTTSGNYEQYF.